What follows describes a single TCR beta chain. Its antigen is not known. Assay used: immunoSEQ multiplex PCR; TCRdb lists only in-frame clones, some missing. The sample holds about 100,000 clones, around 90% seen once. The entry originates in a study of T cell responses to AZD1222 COVID-19 vaccine. Overall study findings and caveats: Donor demographics were predominantly white British with a female majority; clonal diversity may be underestimated. Vaccine-associated CD4 TCRs spanned spike, dominant at 160-218 and 743-854.

This clonotype originated in an adult in good health. Sequenced here: peripheral blood, sampled on day 0 of AZD1222 vaccination.

CDR3 sequence: CASSEFPTPSGGNTEAFF. The CDR3 DNA sequence: TGTGCCAGCAGTGAATTCCCAACCCCCTCAGGGGGCAACACTGAAGCTTTCTTT. The chain has TRBV6-1 and TRBJ1-1, with 8 bases identical to TRBD1. The CDR3 has 18 amino acids. Per the germline V gene, CDR1 is MNHNS and CDR2 is SASEGT. V shed 2 bases and J 2 bases; nucleotides not matched to a gene: 13.